The 24 T cell receptor beta chains below all came from one sample that was sequenced in a study of cytomegalovirus exposure and HLA in healthy donors. Some clones are missing from TCRdb's copy, which holds only in-frame ones; the method was immunoSEQ multiplex PCR. The sample records 200,000 to 250,000 clones, approximately 87% being singletons. The sample comprised PBMCs. Receptors were obtained from a young man in good health and CMV-seronegative.

The chain has TRBV6-5 and TRBJ2-1; a weak D match, TRBD2 (5 bases). Trimming took off 5 bases at V and 0 bases at J, with 11 bases between the two ends. Germline V lookup: CDR1 MNHEY, CDR2 SVGAGI. This CDR3 is 15 amino acids long. CDR3 nucleotide sequence: TGTGCCAGCAGTAGGACTGGGCTCTCCTACAATGAGCAGTTCTTC. It codes for CASSRTGLSYNEQFF.

The chain couples TRBV13 to TRBJ2-1; TRBD2 agrees at 9 bases. The junction had 6 bases not matched to a gene; V was cut back by 3 bases and J by 6 bases. There are 15 residues in the CDR3. Germline V CDR1 and CDR2: PRHDT, FYEKMQ (reference sequence). The CDR3 protein is CASSFGLATGNEQFF. The CDR3 DNA sequence: TGTGCCAGCAGCTTTGGACTAGCGACTGGCAATGAGCAGTTCTTC.

This chain connects TRBV4-1 to TRBJ2-7, with 14 bases lining up with TRBD2. V dropped 0 bases and J dropped 7; count of bases not matched to a gene: 2. The CDR3 length is 15 residues. Germline V gives CDR1 MGHRA, CDR2 YSYEKL. CDR3 sequence (DNA): TGCGCCAGCAGCCAAGAGGGACTAGCGGGGGTTGAGCAGTACTTC. Translation gives CASSQEGLAGVEQYF.

The genes are TRBV5-1 and TRBJ2-5; no reliable D call. The CDR3 loop spans 16 amino acids. Per the germline V gene, CDR1 is SGHRS and CDR2 is YFSETQ. The ends were cut back, 0 bases at V and 4 bases at J, with 16 bases in the middle. The CDR3 protein is CASSLEPPLEGETQYF. The CDR3 bases are TGCGCCAGCAGCTTGGAGCCCCCCCTAGAAGGAGAGACCCAGTACTTC.

This chain joins TRBV4-3 and TRBJ2-7; a weak D match, TRBD1 (5 bases). CDR1 and CDR2 (germline): LGHNA, YSLEER. Trimming removed 0 bases from V and 6 bases from J, with 18 bases in between. This CDR3 contains 16 residues. CDR3 DNA: TGCGCCAGCAGCCAAGAAAGGGGTACGGGCTCGGGCGAGCAGTACTTC. It is translated as CASSQERGTGSGEQYF.

CDR3: CASSYSSGFQPQHF. For the CDR3, the DNA is TGTGCCAGCAGTTACTCGTCAGGGTTTCAGCCCCAGCATTTT. The chain recombines TRBV6-5 with TRBJ1-5; D perhaps matches TRBD1 (5 bases). Trimming left V 0 bases short and J 6 bases short, with 9 bases between. This CDR3 contains 14 residues. Germline assignment: CDR1 MNHEY and CDR2 SVGAGI.

The rearrangement links TRBV2 to TRBJ2-1; 16 bases are a match to TRBD2. The ends lost 4 bases at V and 10 bases at J; junction bases unmatched: 10. Looked up from germline, CDR1 is SNHLY and CDR2 is FYNNEI. The CDR3 runs to 17 residues. CDR3 bases: TGTGCCAGCAGTGGGGGACTAGCGGGAGGGATAAGAGAAGAGCAGTTCTTC. This codes for CASSGGLAGGIREEQFF.

This chain joins TRBV15 and TRBJ2-5; TRBD1 might be the D (5 bases). CDR1 is LNHNV, CDR2 YYDKDF, per germline (reference sequence). The CDR3 totals 14 residues. The germline V and J ends were trimmed by 0 bases and 2 bases, with 7 bases remaining between them. Here the CDR3 DNA reads TGTGCCACCAGCAGAGATCAGGGACAAGAGACCCAGTACTTC. It is translated as CATSRDQGQETQYF.

The rearrangement joins TRBV19 to TRBJ1-5, with D perhaps matching TRBD1 (6 bases). The V end lost 6 bases, the J end lost 4 bases, and 16 bases lay between the germline ends. The CDR3 has 15 residues. Germline assignment: CDR1 LNHDA and CDR2 SQIVND (reference sequence). The CDR3 protein is CASSSTGLGNQPQHF. Here the CDR3 DNA reads TGTGCCAGTAGCTCGACAGGTTTAGGAAATCAGCCCCAGCATTTT.

The chain is built from TRBV10-2 and TRBJ1-2; D not resolved. V dropped 7 bases and J dropped 3 bases, with 15 bases sitting between them. Germline lookup yields CDR1 WSHSY and CDR2 SAAADI. The CDR3 spans 14 residues. CDR3 in amino acids: CASKPPQAHYGYTF. In DNA form, the CDR3 reads TGCGCCAGCAAACCCCCTCAGGCACACTATGGCTACACCTTC.

J is TRBJ1-6 and V is TRBV28; TRBD1 is a possible D gene (6 bases). The length of the CDR3 is 13 residues. With 5 bases removed from V and 10 bases from J, the gap between germline ends came to 12 bases. Germline-derived CDR1 and CDR2 are MDHEN and SYDVKM. This CDR3 reads CASSPYRASPLHF. Here the CDR3 DNA reads TGTGCCAGCAGTCCCTACAGGGCCTCACCCCTCCACTTT.

This chain connects TRBV7-9 to TRBJ2-5, with a tentative D call TRBD2 (6 bases). Trimming stripped 6 bases from V and 4 bases from J, with 18 bases between. Germline V gene sequence: CDR1 SEHNR, CDR2 FQNEAQ (reference sequence). This CDR3 comprises 15 residues. The CDR3 reads CASRDSGPGGETQYF. In nucleotides, the CDR3 is TGTGCCAGCAGGGATAGCGGACCAGGAGGAGAGACCCAGTACTTC.

V usage is TRBV28 and J usage is TRBJ2-3; TRBD1 matches 7 bases. Germline loops: CDR1 MDHEN, CDR2 SYDVKM. The CDR3 consists of 14 residues. The J segment lost 3 bases and the V segment lost 8 bases, leaving 8 bases of the junction unmatched. Here the CDR3 DNA reads TGTGCCAGCGAACAACCAGGGGGAACAGATACGCAGTATTTT. It encodes CASEQPGGTDTQYF.

The chain recombines TRBV19 with TRBJ2-7; 8 bases map to TRBD1. The V and J ends lost 5 bases and 0 bases, in that order; junction bases with no gene match: 6. CDR3 size: 15 residues. The V gene's germline CDR1 is LNHDA and CDR2 SQIVND (reference sequence). This CDR3 reads CASSGQGAPSYEQYF. The CDR3 DNA reads as TGTGCCAGTAGTGGGCAGGGGGCTCCCTCCTACGAGCAGTACTTC.

This clone was recorded only once. V and J are TRBV28 and TRBJ2-5, with D hard to call. CDR3 size: 12 residues. The V end lost 7 bases, the J end lost 5 bases, and 11 bases lay between the germline ends. CDR1 MDHEN and CDR2 SYDVKM come from the germline V gene. As DNA, the CDR3 is TGTGCCAGCAATGGCTTGCTGGAGACCCAGTACTTC. This sequence encodes CASNGLLETQYF.

The J gene is TRBJ1-6, the V gene TRBV2; possible D gene TRBD1, 5 bases. CDR3 length equals 15 residues. Germline V gene data show CDR1 as SNHLY and CDR2 as FYNNEI. The germline V and J ends were trimmed by 5 bases and 7 bases, with 15 bases remaining between them. Written as DNA, the CDR3 is TGTGCCAGCAGTTCCCGGAAGGGGTCAAATTCACCCCTCCACTTT. The encoded protein is CASSSRKGSNSPLHF.

This clone was picked up one time. The chain has TRBV10-1 and TRBJ2-2; 8 bases line up with TRBD2. The CDR3 has 16 residues. From germline, CDR1 is WNHNN and CDR2 SYGVQD (reference sequence). V lost 6 bases and J lost 7; bases outside the gene matches: 13. The CDR3 reads CASSITSGPTDGELFF. In DNA form, the CDR3 reads TGCGCCAGCAGCATTACTAGCGGCCCAACAGACGGGGAGCTGTTTTTT.

V usage is TRBV4-1 and J usage is TRBJ2-1, with no clear D. The CDR3 sequence is 14 residues long. Germline CDR1 is MGHRA and CDR2 is YSYEKL. The V end lost 1 base, the J end lost 7 bases, and 11 bases lay between the germline ends. The CDR3 region is CASSQGLVWNEQFF. The CDR3 DNA is TGCGCCAGCAGCCAAGGCCTAGTATGGAATGAGCAGTTCTTC.

The chain uses TRBV2 and TRBJ2-7, with 9 nucleotides matching TRBD2. V lost 5 bases to trimming and J lost 3 bases; unmatched junction nucleotides: 2. The CDR3 consists of 13 residues. In germline, CDR1 is SNHLY, CDR2 FYNNEI. This CDR3 reads CASSQTSGYEQYF. In DNA form, the CDR3 reads TGTGCCAGCAGTCAGACTAGCGGCTACGAGCAGTACTTC.

With respect to this clone: This CDR3 is also generated by other DNA sequences in the sample. The genes are TRBV28 and TRBJ2-3; D may be TRBD1 (5 bases). CDR3 length: 12 amino acids. V lost 6 bases and J 6 bases, leaving 10 bases between the germline ends. Germline V lookup: CDR1 MDHEN, CDR2 SYDVKM. The chain's CDR3 is CASSPAGDTQYF. The CDR3 DNA follows: TGTGCCAGCAGCCCCGCAGGGGATACGCAGTATTTT.

The V gene is TRBV19, the J gene TRBJ1-1; 12 nucleotides align to TRBD1. The CDR3 spans 14 residues. The J segment lost 11 bases and the V segment lost 2 bases, leaving 6 bases of the junction unmatched. Germline V gene sequence: CDR1 LNHDA, CDR2 SQIVND (reference sequence). The CDR3 bases are TGTGCCAGTAGTATACAGGGACAGGGGGCGCCGGCTTTCTTT. Amino acid sequence: CASSIQGQGAPAFF.

This chain connects TRBV7-6 to TRBJ1-5, with D perhaps matching TRBD1 (5 bases). In germline, CDR1 is SGHVS, CDR2 FNYEAQ. The CDR3 extends over 16 amino acids. The germline V and J ends were trimmed by 5 bases and 0 bases, with 14 bases remaining between them. This CDR3 reads CASSPGLRNSNQPQHF. CDR3 DNA: TGTGCCAGCAGCCCGGGACTAAGAAATAGCAATCAGCCCCAGCATTTT.

The rearrangement uses TRBV29-1 and TRBJ1-4; 7 positions agree with TRBD1. The germline CDR1 and CDR2 sequences are SQVTM and ANQGSEA. V lost 4 bases and J lost 4; bases outside the gene matches: 3. There are 13 residues in the CDR3. The CDR3 loop reads CSVGDSLNEKLFF. CDR3 nucleotides: TGCAGCGTTGGGGACAGTCTTAATGAAAAACTGTTTTTT.

The rearrangement joins TRBV19 to TRBJ2-7, with TRBD2 identical over 10 bases. V was clipped by 5 bases and J by 5 bases; unmatched bases: 9. CDR1 LNHDA and CDR2 SQIVND come from the germline V gene (reference sequence). The CDR3 is made up of 15 amino acids. The CDR3 spells CASSAGLAGVNEQYF. The DNA of the CDR3 is TGTGCCAGTAGTGCCGGTCTAGCGGGAGTAAACGAGCAGTACTTC.